The 3 T cell receptor beta chains reported below all come from one sample, sequenced in a study of shared clonotypes between healthy human individuals. Using immunoSEQ multiplex PCR, the repertoire was profiled, and TCRdb retains in-frame clones only, with some absent. The repertoire holds roughly 660,000 clones, with around 91% as singletons. Sequenced sample: memory CD8+ T cells from PBMCs. Stated subset: CD45RO+ cells pooled with CCR7-negative TemRA cells. The receptor source for this set is a man between 18 and 35 years old in good health. Some clones in this sample may be carry-over from other donors' samples.

The chain recombines TRBV19 with TRBJ2-7; the D is unclear. This CDR3 is built from 20 residues. Per the germline V gene, CDR1 is LNHDA and CDR2 is SQIVND (reference sequence). Trimming removed 1 base at V and 0 bases at J, with 25 bases between. The CDR3 DNA follows: TGTGCCAGTAGTATAGCCCCCTGGTTGGAAAGAGCGAGTGTCTCCTACGAGCAGTACTTC. It translates to CASSIAPWLERASVSYEQYF.

V and J are TRBV28 and TRBJ2-2; 8 nucleotides agree with TRBD2. V dropped 7 bases and J dropped 1; count of bases not matched to a gene: 11. CDR1 is MDHEN, CDR2 SYDVKM, per germline. The CDR3 sequence is 17 residues long. CDR3 nucleotide sequence: TGTGCCAGCACCCCCCGGAGACTAGCGCGGAACACCGGGGAGCTGTTTTTT. Its translation: CASTPRRLARNTGELFF. Together with reference TRBV28 and TRBJ2-2, the CDR3 gives the full variable domain: DVKVTQSSRYLVKRTGEKVFLECVQDMDHENMFWYRQDPGLGLRLIYFSYDVKMKEKGDIPEGYSVSREKKERFSLILESASTNQTSMYLCASTPRRLARNTGELFFGEGSRLTVL.

This clone was counted a single time. V usage is TRBV4-2 and J usage is TRBJ2-3, with 7 nucleotides matching TRBD2. This CDR3 spans 20 amino acids. Germline V CDR1 and CDR2: LGHNA, YNFKEQ. Trimming cost V 4 bases and J 0 bases; bases outside gene matches: 19. The CDR3 DNA reads TGTGCCAGCAGCCCAACTTCAGTGCGGGCTAGCGGAGGGAGCACAGATACGCAGTATTTT. This translates into CASSPTSVRASGGSTDTQYF.